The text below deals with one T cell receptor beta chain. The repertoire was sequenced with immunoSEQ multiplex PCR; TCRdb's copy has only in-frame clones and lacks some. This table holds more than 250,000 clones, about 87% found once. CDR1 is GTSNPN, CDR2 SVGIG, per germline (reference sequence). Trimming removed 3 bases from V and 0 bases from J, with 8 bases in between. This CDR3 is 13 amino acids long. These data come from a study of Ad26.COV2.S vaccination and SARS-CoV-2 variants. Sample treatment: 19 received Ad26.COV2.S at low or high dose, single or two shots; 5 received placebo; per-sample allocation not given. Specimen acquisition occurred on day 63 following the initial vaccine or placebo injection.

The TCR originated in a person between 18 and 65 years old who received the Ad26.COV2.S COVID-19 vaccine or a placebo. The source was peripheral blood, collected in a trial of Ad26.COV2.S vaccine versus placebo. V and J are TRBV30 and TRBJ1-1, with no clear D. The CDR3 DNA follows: TGTGCCTGGAGAGGATCGCTGAACACTGAAGCTTTCTTT. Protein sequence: CAWRGSLNTEAFF.